This TCR beta chain was captured in a study of human T cells and chemical hapten exposure. Study outcomes and limitations: TCRs exceeding 1 in 1000 frequency stayed unchanged with DPC sensitization.

V lost 3 bases, J lost 2 bases, and 14 bases lay in between. Germline lookup yields CDR1 DFQATT and CDR2 SNEGSKA (reference sequence). The CDR3 spans 14 residues. TCRdb independently ran MiXCR on the RACE reads; one entry per CDR3 protein. The sample contains 50,000 to 65,000 distinct CDR3 sequences, about a tenth of which appear only once. Time point reported: pre-sensitization, week 0. Stated treatment: therapeutic diphenylcyclopropenone sensitization with weekly scalp DPC. This clonotype was detected many times. Its antigen remains unknown. This TCR came from a woman in her 40s with alopecia areata. Some clones in this sample may be carry-over from other donors' samples. The source material was whole blood, sampled in connection with sensitization to the hapten diphenylcyclopropenone (DPC). This chain links TRBV20-1 with TRBJ2-7; D is unresolved. CDR3 nucleotides: TGCAGTGCTAGCCTCGGTGGTCCTACCTACGAGCAGTACTTC. Translating gives CSASLGGPTYEQYF.